This T cell receptor beta chain was sequenced for a study of T-cell reconstitution after alpha-beta-depleted transplantation in children. The CDR3 consists of 17 residues. Trimming pared 1 base from V and 1 base from J, leaving 15 bases between. Per germline, CDR1 KGHSH and CDR2 LQKENI. TCRbeta library construction was performed incorporating unique molecular identifiers. TCRdb processed the PCR reads anew with MiXCR; each CDR3 protein has one entry. Of fewer than 550,000 distinct CDR3 sequences listed, around 16% are singletons. The starting material was PBMCs, mostly from graft donor cells, obtained 360 days after TCRalphabeta/CD19-depleted stem cell transplant. The TCR comes from a boy younger than two who had a stem cell transplant for Wiskott-Aldrich syndrome, so the T cells may come from the graft donor. The rearrangement uses TRBV18 and TRBJ2-3; D gene uncertain. CDR3 nucleotides: TGTGCCAGCTCACCACTGGTAGGTCCTACCCGCACAGATACGCAGTATTTT. It yields the protein CASSPLVGPTRTDTQYF.